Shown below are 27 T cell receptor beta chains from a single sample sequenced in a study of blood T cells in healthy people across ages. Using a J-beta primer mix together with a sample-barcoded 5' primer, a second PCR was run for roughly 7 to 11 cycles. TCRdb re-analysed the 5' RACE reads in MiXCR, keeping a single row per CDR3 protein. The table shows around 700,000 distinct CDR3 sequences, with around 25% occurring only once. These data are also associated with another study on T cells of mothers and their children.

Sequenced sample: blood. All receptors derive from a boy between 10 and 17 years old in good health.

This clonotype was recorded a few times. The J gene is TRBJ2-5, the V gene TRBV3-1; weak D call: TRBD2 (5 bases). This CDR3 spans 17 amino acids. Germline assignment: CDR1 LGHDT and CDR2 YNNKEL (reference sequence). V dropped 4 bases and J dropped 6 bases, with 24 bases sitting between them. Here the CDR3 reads CASSRPDYGMGVKTQYF. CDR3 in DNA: TGTGCCAGCAGCCGGCCCGACTACGGGATGGGCGTAAAGACCCAGTACTTC.

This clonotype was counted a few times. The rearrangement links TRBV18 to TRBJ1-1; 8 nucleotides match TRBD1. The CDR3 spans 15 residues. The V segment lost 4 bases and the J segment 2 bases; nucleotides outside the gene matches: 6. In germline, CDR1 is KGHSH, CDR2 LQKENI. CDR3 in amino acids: CASSLPQGANTEAFF. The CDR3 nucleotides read TGTGCCAGCTCACTCCCGCAGGGGGCTAACACTGAAGCTTTCTTT.

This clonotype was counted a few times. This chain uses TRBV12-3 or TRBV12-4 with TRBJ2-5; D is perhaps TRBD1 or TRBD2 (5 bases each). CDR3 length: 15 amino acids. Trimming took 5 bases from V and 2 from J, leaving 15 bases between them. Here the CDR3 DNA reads TGTGCCAGCAGTCTCCGGGACGAGGGTCAAGAGACCCAGTACTTC. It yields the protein CASSLRDEGQETQYF.

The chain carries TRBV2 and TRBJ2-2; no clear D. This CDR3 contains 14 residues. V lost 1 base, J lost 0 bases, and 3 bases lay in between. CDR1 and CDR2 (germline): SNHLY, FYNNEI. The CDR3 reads CASSEDTNTGELFF. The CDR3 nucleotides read TGTGCCAGCAGTGAAGATACGAACACCGGGGAGCTGTTTTTT.

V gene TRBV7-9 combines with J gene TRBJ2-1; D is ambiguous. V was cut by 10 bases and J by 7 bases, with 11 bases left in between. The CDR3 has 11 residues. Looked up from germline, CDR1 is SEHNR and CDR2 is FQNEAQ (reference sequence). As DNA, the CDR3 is TGTGCCAACCGAGTCGTAAATGAGCAGTTCTTC. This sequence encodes CANRVVNEQFF.

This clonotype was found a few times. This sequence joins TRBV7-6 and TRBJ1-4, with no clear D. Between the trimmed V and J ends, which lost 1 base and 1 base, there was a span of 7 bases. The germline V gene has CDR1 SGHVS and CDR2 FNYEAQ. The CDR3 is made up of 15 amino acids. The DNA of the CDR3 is TGTGCCAGCAGCTTAGAACGGGGAACTAATGAAAAACTGTTTTTT. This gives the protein CASSLERGTNEKLFF.

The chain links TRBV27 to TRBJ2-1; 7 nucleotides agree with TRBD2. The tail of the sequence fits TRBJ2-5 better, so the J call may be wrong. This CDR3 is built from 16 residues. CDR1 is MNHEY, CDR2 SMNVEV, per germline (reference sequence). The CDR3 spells CASSRGGAALQETQYF. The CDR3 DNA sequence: TGTGCCAGCAGCCGCGGGGGAGCGGCGTTACAAGAGACCCAGTACTTC.

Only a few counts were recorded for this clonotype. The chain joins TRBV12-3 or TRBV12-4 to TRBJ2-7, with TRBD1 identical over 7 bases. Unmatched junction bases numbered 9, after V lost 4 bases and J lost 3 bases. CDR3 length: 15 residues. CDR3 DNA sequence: TGTGCCAGCAGTTCCAGGGGCAGGGGGAACTACGAGCAGTACTTC. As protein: CASSSRGRGNYEQYF.

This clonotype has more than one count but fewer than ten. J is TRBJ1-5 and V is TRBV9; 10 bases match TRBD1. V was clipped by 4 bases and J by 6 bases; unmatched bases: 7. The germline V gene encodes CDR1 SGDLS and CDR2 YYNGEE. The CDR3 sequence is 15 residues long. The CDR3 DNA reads TGTGCCAGCAGCCTAGGGGGGACAGGGGTTCAGCCCCAGCATTTT. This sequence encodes CASSLGGTGVQPQHF.

The CDR3 sequence: CASSFDRYNSGANVLTF. CDR3 DNA sequence: TGTGCCAGCAGCTTCGACAGGTACAACTCTGGGGCCAACGTCCTGACTTTC. This sequence joins TRBV7-9 and TRBJ2-6; D possibly corresponds to TRBD1 (6 bases). CDR3 length: 17 amino acids. The ends were cut back, 3 bases at V and 0 bases at J, with 12 bases in the middle. From germline, CDR1 is SEHNR and CDR2 FQNEAQ (reference sequence).

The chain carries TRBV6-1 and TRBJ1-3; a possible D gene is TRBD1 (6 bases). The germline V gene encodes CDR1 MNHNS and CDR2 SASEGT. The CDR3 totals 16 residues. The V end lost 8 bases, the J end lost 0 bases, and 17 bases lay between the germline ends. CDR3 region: CASLTGTTDSGNTIYF. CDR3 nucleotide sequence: TGTGCCAGCCTAACCGGGACAACTGACTCTGGAAACACCATATATTTT.

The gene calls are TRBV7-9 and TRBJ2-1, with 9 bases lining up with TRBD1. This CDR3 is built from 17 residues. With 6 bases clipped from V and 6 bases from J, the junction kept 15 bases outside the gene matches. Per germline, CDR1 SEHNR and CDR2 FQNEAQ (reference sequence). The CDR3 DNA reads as TGTGCCAGCAGGCCCAAATTCCGGGACAGGGATTCCAATGAGCAGTTCTTC. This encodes CASRPKFRDRDSNEQFF.

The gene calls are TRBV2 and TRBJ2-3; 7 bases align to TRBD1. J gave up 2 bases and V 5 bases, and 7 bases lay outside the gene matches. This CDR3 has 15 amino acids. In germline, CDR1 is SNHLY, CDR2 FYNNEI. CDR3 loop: CASSSDRFSTDTQYF. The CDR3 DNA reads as TGTGCCAGCAGTTCGGACAGGTTTTCCACAGATACGCAGTATTTT.

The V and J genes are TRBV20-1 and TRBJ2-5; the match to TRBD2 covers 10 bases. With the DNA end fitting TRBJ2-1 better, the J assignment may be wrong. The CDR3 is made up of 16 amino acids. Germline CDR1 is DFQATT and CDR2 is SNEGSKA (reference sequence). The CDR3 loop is CSATPGLAGAYNEQFF. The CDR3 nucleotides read TGCAGTGCTACTCCCGGGCTAGCGGGAGCATACAATGAGCAGTTCTTC.

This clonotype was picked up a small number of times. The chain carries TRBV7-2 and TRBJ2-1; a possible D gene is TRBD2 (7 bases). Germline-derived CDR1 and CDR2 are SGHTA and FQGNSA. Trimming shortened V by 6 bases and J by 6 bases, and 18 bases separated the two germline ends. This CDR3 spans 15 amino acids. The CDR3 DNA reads TGTGCCAGCAGTGGTTGGGGGGGCATTTTCAATGAGCAGTTCTTC. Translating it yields CASSGWGGIFNEQFF. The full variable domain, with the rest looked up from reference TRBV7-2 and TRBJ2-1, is GAGVSQSPSNKVTEKGKDVELRCDPISGHTALYWYRQSLGQGLEFLIYFQGNSAPDKSGLPSDRFSAERTGGSVSTLTIQRTQQEDSAVYLCASSGWGGIFNEQFFGPGTRLTVL.

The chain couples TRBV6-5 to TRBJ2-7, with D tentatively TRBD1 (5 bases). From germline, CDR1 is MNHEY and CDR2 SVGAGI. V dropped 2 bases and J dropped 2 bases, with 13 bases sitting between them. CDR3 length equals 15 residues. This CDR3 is CASSYLREGTYEQYF. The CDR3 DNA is TGTGCCAGCAGTTACCTCAGGGAAGGGACCTACGAGCAGTACTTC.

In DNA, the CDR3 is TGCAGTGCAACGGAAGGACTAGCGGGACATCTGCGGAATGAGCAGTTCTTC. Encoded protein: CSATEGLAGHLRNEQFF. The rearrangement joins TRBV20-1 to TRBJ2-1; 12 nucleotides line up with TRBD2. This CDR3 is 17 amino acids long. V gave up 6 bases and J gave up 7 bases; unmatched junction bases: 16. Germline V gene data show CDR1 as DFQATT and CDR2 as SNEGSKA (reference sequence).

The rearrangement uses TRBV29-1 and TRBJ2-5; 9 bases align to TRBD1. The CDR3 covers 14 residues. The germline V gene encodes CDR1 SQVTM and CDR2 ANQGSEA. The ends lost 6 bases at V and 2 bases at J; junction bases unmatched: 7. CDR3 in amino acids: CSVGQGLEQETQYF. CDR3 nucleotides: TGCAGCGTGGGACAGGGCCTAGAACAAGAGACCCAGTACTTC.

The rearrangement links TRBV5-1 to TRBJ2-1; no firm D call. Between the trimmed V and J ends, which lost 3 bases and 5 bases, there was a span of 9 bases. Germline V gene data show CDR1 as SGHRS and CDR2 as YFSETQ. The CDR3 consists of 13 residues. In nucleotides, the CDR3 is TGCGCCAGCAGCTCCCGACTCGACAATGAGCAGTTCTTC. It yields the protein CASSSRLDNEQFF.

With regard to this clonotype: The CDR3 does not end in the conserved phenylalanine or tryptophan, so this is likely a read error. The CDR3 sequence: CASFRESGSNQPQHL. In DNA form, the CDR3 reads TGTGCCAGCTTCAGGGAATCTGGTAGCAATCAGCCCCAGCATTTA. This rearrangement joins TRBV6-6 to TRBJ1-5; a possible D gene is TRBD1 (5 bases). Germline CDR1 and CDR2: MNHNY and SVGAGI (reference sequence). This CDR3 comprises 15 residues. V was cut by 8 bases and J by 0 bases, with 14 bases left in between.

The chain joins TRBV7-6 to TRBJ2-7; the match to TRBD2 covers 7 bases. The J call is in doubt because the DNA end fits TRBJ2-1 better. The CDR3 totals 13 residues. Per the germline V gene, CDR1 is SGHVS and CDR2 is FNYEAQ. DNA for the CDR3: TGTGCCAGCAGCCCACCGGGGGGAGGAGAGCAGTTCTTC. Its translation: CASSPPGGGEQFF.

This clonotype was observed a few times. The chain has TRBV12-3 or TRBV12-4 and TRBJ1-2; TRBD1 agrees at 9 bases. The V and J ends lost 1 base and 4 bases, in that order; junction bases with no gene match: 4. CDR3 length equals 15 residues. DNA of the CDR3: TGTGCCAGCAGTTTAGACAGGGGGCGGATCTATGGCTACACCTTC. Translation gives CASSLDRGRIYGYTF.

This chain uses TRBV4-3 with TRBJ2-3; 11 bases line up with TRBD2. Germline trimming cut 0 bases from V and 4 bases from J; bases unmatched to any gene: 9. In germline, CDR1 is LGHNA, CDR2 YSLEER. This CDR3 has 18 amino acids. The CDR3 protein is CASSQEGLAGPGSDTQYF. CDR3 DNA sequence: TGCGCCAGCAGCCAAGAAGGACTAGCGGGCCCGGGATCAGATACGCAGTATTTT.

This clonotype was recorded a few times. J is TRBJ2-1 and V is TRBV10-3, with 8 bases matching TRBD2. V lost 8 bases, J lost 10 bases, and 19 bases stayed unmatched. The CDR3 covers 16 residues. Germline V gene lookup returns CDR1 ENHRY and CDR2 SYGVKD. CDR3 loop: CAIGDTSGARPGEQFF. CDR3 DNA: TGTGCCATCGGGGATACTAGCGGCGCTCGGCCGGGGGAGCAGTTCTTC.

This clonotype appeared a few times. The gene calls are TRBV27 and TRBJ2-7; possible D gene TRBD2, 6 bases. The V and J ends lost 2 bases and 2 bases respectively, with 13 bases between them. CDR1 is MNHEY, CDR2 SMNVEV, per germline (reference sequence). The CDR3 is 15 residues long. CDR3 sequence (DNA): TGTGCCAGCAGTTTACGAGGTACGGGGGCCTACGAGCAGTACTTC. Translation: CASSLRGTGAYEQYF.

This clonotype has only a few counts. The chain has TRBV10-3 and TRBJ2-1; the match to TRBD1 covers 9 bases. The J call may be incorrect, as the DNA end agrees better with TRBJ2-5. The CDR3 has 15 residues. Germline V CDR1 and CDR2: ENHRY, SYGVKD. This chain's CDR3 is CAIKNPQGAQETQYF. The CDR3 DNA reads TGTGCCATCAAAAACCCACAGGGGGCCCAAGAGACCCAGTACTTC.

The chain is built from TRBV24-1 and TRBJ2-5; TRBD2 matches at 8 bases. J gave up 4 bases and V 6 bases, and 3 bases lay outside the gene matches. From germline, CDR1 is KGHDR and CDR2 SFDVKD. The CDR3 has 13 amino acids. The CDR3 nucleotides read TGTGCCACCAGTCATAGCGGGGTAGAGACCCAGTACTTC. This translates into CATSHSGVETQYF.